Listed below are T cell receptor beta chains from one sample, sequenced in a study of neurological immune-mediated disorders. TCRdb used MiXCR to reprocess the 5' RACE reads, holding one entry per CDR3 protein. The sample consists of tens of thousands of distinct CDR3 sequences, roughly 10% of them appearing once. What was sequenced was PBMCs. The source of these receptors is a man aged 30 to 39 in good health. The CDR3 runs from the conserved cysteine through the conserved F or W. A D gene is named only where the DNA matches it firmly. Clone size is given as once, few or many counts, or a class when the clone is expanded.

j_call: TRBJ2-7; v_call: TRBV7-2; clone_size: many; d_call: -; cdr3_aa: CASALWGLSYEQYF; cdr3_nt: TGTGCCAGCGCCTTGTGGGGACTCTCCTACGAGCAGTACTTC
j_call: TRBJ2-1; v_call: TRBV5-1; clone_size: many; d_call: TRBD2; cdr3_aa: CASGLAGPYNEQFF; cdr3_nt: TGCGCCAGCGGCTTAGCGGGACCCTACAATGAGCAGTTCTTC
j_call: TRBJ2-5; v_call: TRBV5-1; clone_size: many; d_call: TRBD2; cdr3_aa: CASSWGTSGQETQYF; cdr3_nt: TGCGCCAGCAGCTGGGGGACTAGCGGACAAGAGACCCAGTACTTC
j_call: TRBJ2-6; v_call: TRBV5-8; clone_size: many; d_call: -; cdr3_aa: CASSLWLSGANVLTF; cdr3_nt: TGTGCCAGCAGCTTGTGGCTCTCTGGGGCCAACGTCCTGACTTTC
j_call: TRBJ2-3; v_call: TRBV20-1; clone_size: many; d_call: TRBD2; cdr3_aa: CSARAGGPKDTQYF; cdr3_nt: TGCAGTGCTAGAGCGGGAGGGCCTAAAGATACGCAGTATTTT
j_call: TRBJ1-4; v_call: TRBV7-6; clone_size: many; d_call: -; cdr3_aa: CASSPRQAEKLFF; cdr3_nt: TGTGCCAGCAGCCCACGACAAGCTGAAAAACTGTTTTTT
j_call: TRBJ2-1; v_call: TRBV27; clone_size: many; d_call: -; cdr3_aa: CASSLTSGSYNEQFF; cdr3_nt: TGTGCCAGCAGCCTCACTAGTGGCTCCTACAATGAGCAGTTCTTC
j_call: TRBJ2-3; v_call: TRBV15; clone_size: many; d_call: TRBD1; cdr3_aa: CATQPHQGAYSTDTQYF; cdr3_nt: TGTGCCACCCAGCCCCACCAGGGGGCCTATAGCACAGATACGCAGTATTTT
j_call: TRBJ1-2; v_call: TRBV5-1; clone_size: many; d_call: -; cdr3_aa: CASSLEAANYGYTF; cdr3_nt: TGCGCCAGCAGCTTGGAGGCAGCTAACTATGGCTACACCTTC
j_call: TRBJ2-2; v_call: TRBV20-1; clone_size: many; d_call: -; cdr3_aa: CSARIREGRGTGELFF; cdr3_nt: TGCAGTGCTCGAATCCGGGAGGGCAGGGGGACCGGGGAGCTGTTTTTT
j_call: TRBJ1-5; v_call: TRBV5-1; clone_size: many; d_call: -; cdr3_aa: CASSLVPQGQPQHF; cdr3_nt: TGCGCCAGCAGCTTGGTGCCTCAGGGACAGCCCCAGCATTTT
j_call: TRBJ2-5; v_call: TRBV7-7; clone_size: many; d_call: -; cdr3_aa: CASSPEAVKTQYF; cdr3_nt: TGTGCCAGCAGCCCGGAGGCGGTCAAGACCCAGTACTTC
j_call: TRBJ2-2; v_call: TRBV30; clone_size: many; d_call: -; cdr3_aa: CAWNYGMGTGELFF; cdr3_nt: TGTGCCTGGAATTACGGGATGGGCACCGGGGAGCTGTTTTTT
j_call: TRBJ1-2; v_call: TRBV12-3/TRBV12-4; clone_size: many; d_call: TRBD1; cdr3_aa: CASSLAGTGYGYTF; cdr3_nt: TGTGCCAGCAGTTTAGCCGGGACAGGGTATGGCTACACCTTC